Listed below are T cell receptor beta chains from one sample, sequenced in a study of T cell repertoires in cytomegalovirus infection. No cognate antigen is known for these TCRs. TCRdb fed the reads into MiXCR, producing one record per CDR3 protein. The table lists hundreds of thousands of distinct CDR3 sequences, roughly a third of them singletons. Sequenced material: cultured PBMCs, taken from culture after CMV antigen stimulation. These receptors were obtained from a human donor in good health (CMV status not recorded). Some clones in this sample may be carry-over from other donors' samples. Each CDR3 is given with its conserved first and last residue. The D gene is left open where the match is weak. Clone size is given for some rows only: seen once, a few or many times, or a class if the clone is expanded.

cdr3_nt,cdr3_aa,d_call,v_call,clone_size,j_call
TGTGCCAGCAGCCCCCGCCCAGGACAGAAAAACTATGGCTACACCTTC,CASSPRPGQKNYGYTF,NA,TRBV7-6,few,TRBJ1-2
TGCAGTGCTAGAGATCTCAATAATTCACCCCTCCACTTT,CSARDLNNSPLHF,NA,TRBV20-1,NA,TRBJ1-6
TGTGCCAGCAGTTACGAAACCGGGACAGGGTCCTACGAGCAGTACTTC,CASSYETGTGSYEQYF,TRBD1,TRBV6-2/TRBV6-3,few,TRBJ2-7
TGTGCCAGCAGCAGCCGGACAGGGGAAGCTGGCTACACCTTC,CASSSRTGEAGYTF,TRBD1,TRBV5-3,NA,TRBJ1-2
TGTGCCTACCCCGGGGGGGGGTCTGTGGAGACCCAGTACTTC,CAYPGGGSVETQYF,TRBD2,TRBV7-9,NA,TRBJ2-5
TGTGCCATCAGGGGGGACACAGATTCACCCCTCCACTTT,CAIRGDTDSPLHF,NA,TRBV10-3,NA,TRBJ1-6
TGTGCCAGCAGCTTAGTTGGCGGGGGGACCCAGTACTTC,CASSLVGGGTQYF,TRBD2,TRBV7-8,few,TRBJ2-5
TGTGCCAGCAGCGTGAACGCTAACTATGGCTACACCTTC,CASSVNANYGYTF,NA,TRBV2,once,TRBJ1-2
TGCAGCGTTGGCCTCCGGCTTAACAAAGAGACCCAGTACTTC,CSVGLRLNKETQYF,NA,TRBV29-1,NA,TRBJ2-5
TGTGCCAGCAGCTCCTCGGCGGCGGAGACCCAGTACTTC,CASSSSAAETQYF,NA,TRBV7-9,few,TRBJ2-5
TGTGCCAGCAGCTCGACAGGGATCAGAGAGACCCAGTACTTC,CASSSTGIRETQYF,TRBD1,TRBV7-7,NA,TRBJ2-5
TGCAGTGCTAGCCGCAAGGGGGGACGAACTAGCACAGATACGCAGTATTTT,CSASRKGGRTSTDTQYF,NA,TRBV20-1,NA,TRBJ2-3
TGTGCCACCAGCAATTCCTTAGCGGGAGGGCCATTTCACGAGCAGTACTTC,CATSNSLAGGPFHEQYF,TRBD2,TRBV15,NA,TRBJ2-7
TGTGCCAGCTCACCTAACAGGGGCCAAGAGACCCAGTACTTC,CASSPNRGQETQYF,TRBD1,TRBV18,once,TRBJ2-5
TGTGCCAGCAGTTTAGGAGGACTAGCGGGGGTCACAGATACGCAGTATTTT,CASSLGGLAGVTDTQYF,TRBD2,TRBV28,few,TRBJ2-3
TGTGCCAGCAGTCAACTTAGCGGGACCGGAACAGATACGCAGTATTTT,CASSQLSGTGTDTQYF,TRBD2,TRBV6-2/TRBV6-3,NA,TRBJ2-3
TGCAGTGCTAGGGGACCCCGTCTAGCGTCTGGAAACACCATATATTTT,CSARGPRLASGNTIYF,NA,TRBV20-1,few,TRBJ1-3
TGTGCCAGCAGTTACCTGACTAGCGGGAGCCCTGCGACCCAGTACTTC,CASSYLTSGSPATQYF,TRBD2,TRBV6-1,NA,TRBJ2-5
TGTGCCAGCAGCCAACCCATTGGGCCCCGAGGAAACATTCAGTACTTC,CASSQPIGPRGNIQYF,NA,TRBV4-2,NA,TRBJ2-4
TGTGCCAGCAGCTCCCAAAGTCTGAGCTCCTACAATGAGCAGTTCTTC,CASSSQSLSSYNEQFF,NA,TRBV11-2,NA,TRBJ2-1
TGTGCCAGCAGCCCCAAACTAGCGGGGAACACCGGGGAGCTGTTTTTT,CASSPKLAGNTGELFF,TRBD2,TRBV7-3,once,TRBJ2-2
TGTGCCAGCAGCATATATACAGATACGCAGTATTTT,CASSIYTDTQYF,NA,TRBV7-2,many,TRBJ2-3